A single sample is the source of the 3 T cell receptor beta chains below, sequenced in a study. MiXCR was run by TCRdb on the RT-PCR reads, yielding one entry per CDR3 protein. Here the sample spans about 680,000 distinct CDR3 sequences, 14% being singletons. The sequenced sample was memory CD4+ T cells from blood. All receptors come from a female donor in good health, serving as a healthy control.

The chain has TRBV10-3 and TRBJ1-5; D is perhaps TRBD1 (5 bases). Germline assignment: CDR1 ENHRY and CDR2 SYGVKD. This CDR3 region has 13 residues. V was trimmed by 8 bases and J by 2 bases, leaving 10 bases between them. The CDR3 nucleotides read TGTGCCATCCGCGGGGGTGGCAATCAGCCCCAGCATTTT. Residues: CAIRGGGNQPQHF.

This clonotype was detected only a few times. The chain recombines TRBV6-1 with TRBJ2-1; D remains ambiguous. Trimming shortened V by 8 bases and J by 4 bases, and 15 bases separated the two germline ends. CDR3 length: 14 amino acids. CDR1 and CDR2 (germline): MNHNS, SASEGT. This CDR3 reads CASRQELGYNEQFF. CDR3 coding DNA: TGTGCCAGCCGCCAGGAGCTAGGATACAATGAGCAGTTCTTC.

This clonotype was seen more than once but under ten times. The chain recombines TRBV18 with TRBJ2-2; D possibly corresponds to TRBD1 (5 bases). CDR3 length: 13 residues. V shed 3 bases and J shed 6 bases, with 8 bases lying between them. CDR1 is KGHSH, CDR2 LQKENI, per germline. The CDR3, as DNA: TGTGCCAGCTCACCTGGGGCAGCCGGGGAGCTGTTTTTT. Protein sequence: CASSPGAAGELFF.